This record covers a single T cell receptor beta chain. The antigen remains unidentified. This specimen belongs to a study of vaccination effects on CD4 cells after COVID-19. Assay: immunoSEQ multiplex PCR; the TCRdb copy retains only in-frame clones and omits some. The sample consists of about 73,000 clones, roughly 73% of them appearing once. Following 10 days of culture, CD4+ T cells were isolated. Vaccination of participants consisted of two doses of either the BNT162b2 or mRNA-1273 vaccine. According to the study, vaccine recipients showed no prior SARS-CoV-2 infection and negative nucleocapsid antibodies. The TCR comes from a human donor who received a COVID-19 vaccine. This specimen was CD4+ T cells from PBMCs cultured without peptide, taken after COVID-19 vaccination.

CDR3: CASSTRVGEQFF. DNA for the CDR3: TGCGCCAGCAGTACGAGGGTGGGTGAGCAGTTCTTC. This chain connects TRBV10-1 to TRBJ2-1; a possible D gene is TRBD2 (5 bases). The CDR3 contains 12 residues. Looked up from germline, CDR1 is WNHNN and CDR2 is SYGVQD (reference sequence). V was pared by 5 bases and J by 9 bases, with 11 bases between.